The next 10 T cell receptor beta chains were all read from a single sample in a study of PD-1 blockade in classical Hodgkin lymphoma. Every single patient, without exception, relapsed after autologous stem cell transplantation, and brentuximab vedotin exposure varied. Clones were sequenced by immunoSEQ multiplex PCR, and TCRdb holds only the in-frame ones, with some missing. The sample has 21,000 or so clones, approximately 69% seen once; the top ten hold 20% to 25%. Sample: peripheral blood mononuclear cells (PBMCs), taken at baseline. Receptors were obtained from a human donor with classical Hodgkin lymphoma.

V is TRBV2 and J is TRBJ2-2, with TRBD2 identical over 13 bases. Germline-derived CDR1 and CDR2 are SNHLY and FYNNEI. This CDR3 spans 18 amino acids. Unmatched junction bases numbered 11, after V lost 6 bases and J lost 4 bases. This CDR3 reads CASSAGLAGDWGTGELFF. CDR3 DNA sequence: TGTGCCAGCAGCGCCGGACTAGCGGGAGATTGGGGCACCGGGGAGCTGTTTTTT.

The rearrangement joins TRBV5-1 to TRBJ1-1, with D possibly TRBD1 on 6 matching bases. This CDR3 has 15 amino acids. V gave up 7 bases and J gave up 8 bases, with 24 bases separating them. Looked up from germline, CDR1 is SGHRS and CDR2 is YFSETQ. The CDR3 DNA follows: TGCGCCAGCGCCGGAATAGAGGACAAAGACAGGGAAGCTTTCTTT. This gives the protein CASAGIEDKDREAFF.

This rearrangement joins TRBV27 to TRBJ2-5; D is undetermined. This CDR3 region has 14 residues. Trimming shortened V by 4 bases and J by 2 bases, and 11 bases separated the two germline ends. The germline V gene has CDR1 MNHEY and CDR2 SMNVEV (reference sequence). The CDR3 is CASSSYQTQETQYF. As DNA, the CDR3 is TGTGCCAGCAGTTCCTATCAGACACAAGAGACCCAGTACTTC.

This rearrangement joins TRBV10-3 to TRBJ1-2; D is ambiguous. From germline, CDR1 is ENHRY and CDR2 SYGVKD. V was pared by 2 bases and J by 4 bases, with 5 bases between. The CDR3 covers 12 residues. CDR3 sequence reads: CAISEQTYGYTF. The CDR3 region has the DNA TGTGCCATCAGTGAGCAGACCTATGGCTACACCTTC.

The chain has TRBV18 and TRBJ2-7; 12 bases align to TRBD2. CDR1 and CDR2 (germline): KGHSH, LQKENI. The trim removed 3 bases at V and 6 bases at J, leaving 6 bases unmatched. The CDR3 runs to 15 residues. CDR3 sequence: CASSPSLAGGGEQYF. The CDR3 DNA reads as TGTGCCAGCTCACCTTCACTAGCGGGGGGCGGCGAGCAGTACTTC. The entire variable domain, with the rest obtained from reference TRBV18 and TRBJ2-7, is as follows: NAGVMQNPRHLVRRRGQEARLRCSPMKGHSHVYWYRQLPEEGLKFMVYLQKENIIDESGMPKERFSAEFPKEGPSILRIQQVVRGDSAAYFCASSPSLAGGGEQYFGPGTRLTVT.

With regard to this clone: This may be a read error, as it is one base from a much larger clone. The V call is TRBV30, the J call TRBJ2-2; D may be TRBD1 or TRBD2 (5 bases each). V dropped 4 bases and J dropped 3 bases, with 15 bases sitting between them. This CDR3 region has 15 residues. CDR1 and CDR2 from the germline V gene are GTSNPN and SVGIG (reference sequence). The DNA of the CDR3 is TGTGCCTGGATCGGGGCTAGCATATACACCGGGGAGCTGTTTTTT. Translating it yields CAWIGASIYTGELFF.

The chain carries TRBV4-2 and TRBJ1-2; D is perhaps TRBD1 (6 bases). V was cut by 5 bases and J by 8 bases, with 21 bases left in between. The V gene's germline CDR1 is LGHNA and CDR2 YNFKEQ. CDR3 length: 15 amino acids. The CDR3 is CASSSILGGGSGYTF. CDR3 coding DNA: TGTGCCAGCAGCTCGATTCTCGGAGGGGGTAGCGGCTACACCTTC.

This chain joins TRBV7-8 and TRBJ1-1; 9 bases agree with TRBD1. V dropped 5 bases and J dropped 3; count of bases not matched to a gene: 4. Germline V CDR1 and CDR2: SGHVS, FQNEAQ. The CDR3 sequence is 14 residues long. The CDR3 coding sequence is TGTGCCAGCAGCCGGGACAGGGTAGACACTGAAGCTTTCTTT. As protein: CASSRDRVDTEAFF.

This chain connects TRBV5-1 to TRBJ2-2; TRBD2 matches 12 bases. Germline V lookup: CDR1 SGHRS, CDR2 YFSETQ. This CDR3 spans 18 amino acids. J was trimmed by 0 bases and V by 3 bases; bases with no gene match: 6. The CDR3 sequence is CASSSGLAGSSNTGELFF. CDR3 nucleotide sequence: TGCGCCAGCAGCTCAGGACTAGCGGGGTCTTCGAACACCGGGGAGCTGTTTTTT. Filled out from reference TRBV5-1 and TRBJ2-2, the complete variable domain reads KAGVTQTPRYLIKTRGQQVTLSCSPISGHRSVSWYQQTPGQGLQFLFEYFSETQRNKGNFPGRFSGRQFSNSRSEMNVSTLELGDSALYLCASSSGLAGSSNTGELFFGEGSRLTVL.

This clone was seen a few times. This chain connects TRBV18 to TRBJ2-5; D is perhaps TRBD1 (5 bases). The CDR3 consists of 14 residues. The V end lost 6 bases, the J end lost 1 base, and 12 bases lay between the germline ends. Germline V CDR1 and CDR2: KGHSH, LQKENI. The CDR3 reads CASSLNQGQETQYF. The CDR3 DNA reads TGTGCCAGCTCCCTGAATCAGGGCCAAGAGACCCAGTACTTC.